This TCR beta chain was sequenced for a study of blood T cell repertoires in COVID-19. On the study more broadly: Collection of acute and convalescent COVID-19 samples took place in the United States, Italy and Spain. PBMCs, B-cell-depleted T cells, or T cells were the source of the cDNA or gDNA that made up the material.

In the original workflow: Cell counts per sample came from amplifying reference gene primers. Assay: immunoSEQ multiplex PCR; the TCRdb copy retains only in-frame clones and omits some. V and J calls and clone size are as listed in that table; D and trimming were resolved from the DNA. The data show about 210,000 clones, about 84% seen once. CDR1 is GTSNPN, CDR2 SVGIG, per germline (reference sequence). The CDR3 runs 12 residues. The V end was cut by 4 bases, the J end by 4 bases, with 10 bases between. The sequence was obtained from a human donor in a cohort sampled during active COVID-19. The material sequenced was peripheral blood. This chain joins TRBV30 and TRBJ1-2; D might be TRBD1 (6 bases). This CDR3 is CAWTRDTYGYTF. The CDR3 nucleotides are TGTGCCTGGACTCGGGACACCTATGGCTACACCTTC.